This TCR beta chain emerged from a study of blood T cell repertoires in COVID-19. Whole-study context: Acute and convalescent COVID-19 samples came from the United States, Italy and Spain. From T cells, B-cell-depleted T cells, or PBMCs came the material, which was cDNA or gDNA.

This CDR3 has 14 residues. Germline loops: CDR1 ENHRY, CDR2 SYGVKD. Trimming took off 6 bases at V and 6 bases at J, with 12 bases between the two ends. The recovered donors of Cohort 3 showed two negative PCRs, clearance, or symptom resolution. Assay: immunoSEQ multiplex PCR; the TCRdb copy retains only in-frame clones and omits some. The sample has 400,000 to 450,000 clones; about 90% are singletons. The source is a man aged 18 to 30 who had recovered from COVID-19. V is TRBV10-3 and J is TRBJ1-6; D uncertain. Material: PBMCs or T cells enriched from blood (not recorded which). The DNA of the CDR3 is TGTGCCATCAGAAACGGGGAGAGTAATTCACCCCTCCACTTT. Translated: CAIRNGESNSPLHF.